This T cell receptor beta chain was sequenced for a study of blood T cell repertoires in COVID-19. Across the study: The samples span acute and convalescent COVID-19 from the United States, Italy and Spain. Sources were T cells, B-cell-depleted T cells, or PBMCs; the material itself was cDNA or gDNA.

The CDR3 runs to 19 residues. The V gene end was trimmed by 0 bases and the J gene end by 2 bases; junction bases not matched to a gene: 12. Germline CDR1 and CDR2: SGHDT and YYEEEE. Original data processing: From reference gene primer amplification, estimates of nucleated cell counts were derived. Libraries were prepared by immunoSEQ multiplex PCR; TCRdb keeps only in-frame clonotypes and omits some of them. V and J calls and clone size are copied from that table; D and trimming were computed from the DNA. Of fewer than 350,000 clones listed, around 85% are singletons. The rearrangement links TRBV5-6 to TRBJ2-2; TRBD1 matches at 8 bases. This clonotype was sampled from a human donor in a cohort sampled during active COVID-19. The sample was peripheral blood. For the CDR3, the DNA is TGTGCCAGCAGCTTGGTTGGGGCTCAGGGGGCGCAAAACACCGGGGAGCTGTTTTTT. Translating it yields CASSLVGAQGAQNTGELFF.